Below, 7 T cell receptor beta chains from the same sample are listed, as sequenced in a study of shared T cell receptors in the human thymus. Some clones are missing from TCRdb's copy, which holds only in-frame ones; the method was immunoSEQ multiplex PCR. The sample lists some 760,000 clones; 70% to 90% were seen once. The data were also submitted as part of a second study, on human thymus T cells.

Source material: thymocytes. These receptors were collected from a girl less than two years old with a congenital heart defect.

The V and J genes are TRBV28 and TRBJ1-5; no clear D. Trimming took 5 bases from V and 1 from J, leaving 18 bases between them. The CDR3 covers 17 residues. Germline V gives CDR1 MDHEN, CDR2 SYDVKM. The CDR3, as DNA: TGTGCCAGCAGTACGGCGGCTCTATCCGGGAGCAATCAGCCCCAGCATTTT. This encodes CASSTAALSGSNQPQHF.

The chain employs TRBV6-1 and TRBJ2-1, with 11 bases identical to TRBD2. V dropped 7 bases and J dropped 6; count of bases not matched to a gene: 5. Germline V gene data show CDR1 as MNHNS and CDR2 as SASEGT. The length of the CDR3 is 14 residues. The CDR3 loop is CASTSSGGLNEQFF. In DNA form, the CDR3 reads TGTGCCAGCACTTCTAGCGGGGGGCTCAATGAGCAGTTCTTC.

The chain links TRBV27 to TRBJ2-7, with D tentatively TRBD1 (6 bases). CDR3 size: 11 residues. Germline lookup yields CDR1 MNHEY and CDR2 SMNVEV (reference sequence). Trimming stripped 5 bases from V and 6 bases from J, with 8 bases between. The CDR3 DNA reads as TGTGCCAGCAGTAGGGGGTCCGAGCAGTACTTC. Encoded protein: CASSRGSEQYF.

This clone was seen once. The J gene is TRBJ2-1, the V gene TRBV13; TRBD2 matches 12 bases. Germline V lookup: CDR1 PRHDT, CDR2 FYEKMQ (reference sequence). The CDR3 spans 20 residues. V shed 4 bases and J 0 bases; nucleotides not matched to a gene: 13. CDR3 loop: CASSSDSLAGGTSSYNEQFF. Here the CDR3 DNA reads TGTGCCAGCAGCTCGGACTCACTAGCGGGGGGTACGAGCTCCTACAATGAGCAGTTCTTC.

The chain carries TRBV27 and TRBJ1-2, with TRBD1 matching over 7 bases. CDR1 is MNHEY and CDR2 is SMNVEV in the germline V gene (reference sequence). V lost 8 bases to trimming and J lost 8 bases; unmatched junction nucleotides: 17. This CDR3 contains 15 residues. DNA of the CDR3: TGTGCCAGCGGATTACAGGGGACCTCGCTGGGGGGCTACACCTTC. Translation: CASGLQGTSLGGYTF.

The genes are TRBV28 and TRBJ2-5; 9 bases map to TRBD1. The V gene's germline CDR1 is MDHEN and CDR2 SYDVKM. CDR3 length: 17 residues. V dropped 2 bases and J dropped 0; count of bases not matched to a gene: 7. The chain's CDR3 is CASSLSRDREYQETQYF. In nucleotides, the CDR3 is TGTGCCAGCAGTTTAAGTCGGGACAGGGAGTACCAAGAGACCCAGTACTTC. Variable domain in full (rest from reference TRBV28 and TRBJ2-5): DVKVTQSSRYLVKRTGEKVFLECVQDMDHENMFWYRQDPGLGLRLIYFSYDVKMKEKGDIPEGYSVSREKKERFSLILESASTNQTSMYLCASSLSRDREYQETQYFGPGTRLLVL.

V and J are TRBV2 and TRBJ1-5; the match to TRBD1 covers 8 bases. The V segment lost 6 bases and the J segment 5 bases; nucleotides outside the gene matches: 3. The CDR3 sequence is 13 residues long. Germline V gives CDR1 SNHLY, CDR2 FYNNEI. CDR3 in amino acids: CASRQTGDQPQHF. Here the CDR3 DNA reads TGTGCCAGCAGGCAGACAGGGGATCAGCCCCAGCATTTT.